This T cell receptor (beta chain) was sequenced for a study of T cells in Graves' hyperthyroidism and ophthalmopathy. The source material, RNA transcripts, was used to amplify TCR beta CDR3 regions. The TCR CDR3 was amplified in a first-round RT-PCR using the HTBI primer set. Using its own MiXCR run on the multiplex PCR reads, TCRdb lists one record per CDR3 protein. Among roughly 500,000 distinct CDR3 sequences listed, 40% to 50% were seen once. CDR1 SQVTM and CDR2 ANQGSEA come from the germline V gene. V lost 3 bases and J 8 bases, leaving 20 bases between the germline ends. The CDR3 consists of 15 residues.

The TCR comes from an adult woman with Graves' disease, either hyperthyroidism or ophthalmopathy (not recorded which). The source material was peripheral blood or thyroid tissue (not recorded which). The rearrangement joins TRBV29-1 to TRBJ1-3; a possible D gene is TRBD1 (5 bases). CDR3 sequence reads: CSVDGGKGPSDTIYF. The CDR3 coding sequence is TGCAGCGTTGACGGGGGAAAGGGGCCGAGTGACACCATATATTTT.